This is a list of T cell receptor beta chains from one sample in a study of blood T cell repertoires in COVID-19. Sequencing was performed with immunoSEQ multiplex PCR; in TCRdb, only in-frame clones are kept and a portion is missing. The data show nearly 250,000 clones, around 85% seen once. The source material was PBMCs or T cells enriched from blood (not recorded which). The origin of the receptors is a woman in her 50s with acute COVID-19. CDR3s include the opening cysteine and the closing phenylalanine or tryptophan.

V	J	CDR3
TRBV6-2/TRBV6-3	TRBJ1-2	CASSSLINRDNYGYTF
TRBV10-3	TRBJ1-2	CAISGEGENTF
TRBV29-1	TRBJ1-4	CSAGTASREKLFF
TRBV30	TRBJ1-2	CAWSQGTGGYTF
TRBV5-4	TRBJ1-4	CASSIDRSFKKLFF
TRBV9	TRBJ2-7	CASSGGGPSYEQYF
TRBV7-8	TRBJ1-1	CASSQYWDRGLSNTEAFF
TRBV5-1	TRBJ2-3	CASSPIGGVTDTQYF
TRBV24-1	TRBJ2-2	CATSVSNTGELFF
TRBV19	TRBJ1-4	CASSTGTEGVKLFF